This TCR beta chain was documented in a study of response to subunit inactivated influenza vaccine. TCRdb reanalysed the RT-PCR reads using MiXCR and keeps one entry per CDR3 protein. This table holds 500,000 to 550,000 distinct CDR3 sequences, 7.2% found once. Findings and caveats of the study: The authors suggested that every seasonal influenza vaccination recruits few new T cells.

To note about this clonotype: Its antigen is as yet unknown. The CDR3 ends on some other residue instead of the conserved phenylalanine or tryptophan, so this is likely a read error.

Germline-derived CDR1 and CDR2 are LGHDT and YNNKEL (reference sequence). V was cut by 1 base and J by 5 bases, with 5 bases left in between. CDR3 length: 13 residues. This TCR was sampled from a man aged 50 to 69 who received an inactivated influenza vaccine. Sample: PBMCs from blood, taken less than 30 months after vaccination. V usage is TRBV3-1 and J usage is TRBJ2-2; unclear D gene. CDR3 nucleotides: TGTGCCAGCAGCCAAGGTCGTACCGGGGAGCTGTTTTCT. Translation: CASSQGRTGELFS.